The source of this T cell receptor (beta chain) is a study of response to subunit inactivated influenza vaccine. CDR1 DFQATT and CDR2 SNEGSKA come from the germline V gene (reference sequence). The CDR3 runs 16 residues. The V and J ends lost 0 bases and 2 bases respectively, with 13 bases between them. At least ten counts were recorded for this clonotype. MiXCR was run by TCRdb on the RT-PCR reads, yielding one entry per CDR3 protein. The table includes some 480,000 distinct CDR3 sequences, approximately 10% detected once. The chain employs TRBV20-1 and TRBJ2-2; either TRBD1 or TRBD2 may fit D (5 bases each). Sequenced here: PBMCs from blood, sampled about 40 days after vaccination. The receptor comes from a man aged 50-60 years who received an inactivated influenza vaccine. The CDR3: CSARDGGPGNTGELFF. The CDR3 DNA sequence: TGCAGTGCTAGAGATGGGGGTCCGGGTAACACCGGGGAGCTGTTTTTT.